This passage covers 28 T cell receptor beta chains from one sample sequenced in a study of technical replicates of blood from four donors. Sequencing was performed with immunoSEQ multiplex PCR; in TCRdb, only in-frame clones are kept and a portion is missing. The sample contains around 50,000 clones, 94% of which appear only once. Sequences were obtained from T cells isolated from PBMCs. The receptors derive from a human donor in good health.

This chain connects TRBV9 to TRBJ2-5, with 16 bases fitting TRBD2. J was trimmed by 5 bases and V by 4 bases; bases with no gene match: 14. This CDR3 is 19 amino acids long. In germline, CDR1 is SGDLS, CDR2 YYNGEE. The CDR3 nucleotides read TGTGCCAGCAGCCCCGGGACTAGCGGGGGGGCCCTGGTCTGGGAGACCCAGTACTTC. Translated: CASSPGTSGGALVWETQYF.

This chain uses TRBV7-9 with TRBJ2-7; 7 positions match TRBD1. The junction had 5 bases not matched to a gene; V was cut back by 0 bases and J by 6 bases. The germline V gene has CDR1 SEHNR and CDR2 FQNEAQ (reference sequence). The CDR3 sequence is 14 residues long. The CDR3 sequence: CASSLADRVFEQYF. The CDR3 region has the DNA TGTGCCAGCAGCTTAGCCGACAGGGTATTCGAGCAGTACTTC.

The V call is TRBV5-1, the J call TRBJ1-2; no clear D. CDR1 SGHRS and CDR2 YFSETQ come from the germline V gene. Trimming pared 4 bases from V and 3 bases from J, leaving 25 bases between. The CDR3 has 18 residues. The CDR3 region has the DNA TGCGCCAGCAGCCCGGTGGGCCAGGCCATCTCGTTTCACTATGGCTACACCTTC. Translation gives CASSPVGQAISFHYGYTF.

The J gene is TRBJ2-5, the V gene TRBV29-1, with D possibly matching TRBD2 (6 bases). V was shortened by 6 bases and J by 4 bases, with 21 bases between the two germline ends. In germline, CDR1 is SQVTM, CDR2 ANQGSEA. The CDR3 has 15 amino acids. The CDR3 DNA sequence: TGCAGCGTCGGTGTGGGGCTAGCGTTGGGAGAGACCCAGTACTTC. The encoded protein is CSVGVGLALGETQYF.

V usage is TRBV28 and J usage is TRBJ1-1; D remains ambiguous. Trimming removed 3 bases from V and 8 bases from J, with 13 bases in between. The CDR3 has 13 residues. Germline V gene lookup returns CDR1 MDHEN and CDR2 SYDVKM. This chain's CDR3 is CASSLLSGWEAFF. DNA for the CDR3: TGTGCCAGCAGTTTGTTATCGGGGTGGGAAGCTTTCTTT.

This chain links TRBV7-9 with TRBJ2-1, with a weak D call TRBD1 (6 bases). Germline CDR1 is SEHNR and CDR2 is FQNEAQ (reference sequence). The CDR3 contains 13 residues. Trimming removed 6 bases from V and 8 bases from J, with 14 bases in between. CDR3 in DNA: TGTGCCAGCAGGTATATTGGGGGCGATGAGCAGTTCTTC. Translating it yields CASRYIGGDEQFF.

This chain links TRBV29-1 with TRBJ1-3; D possibly corresponds to TRBD1 (5 bases). This CDR3 region has 14 residues. V was clipped by 0 bases and J by 4 bases, with 10 bases between them. Germline V gene data show CDR1 as SQVTM and CDR2 as ANQGSEA. CDR3 protein: CSVEDAGVGNTIYF. In DNA form, the CDR3 reads TGCAGCGTTGAAGATGCGGGGGTAGGAAACACCATATATTTT.

The chain carries TRBV5-4 and TRBJ2-7; 9 positions agree with TRBD1. The CDR3 sequence is 16 residues long. V lost 1 base, J lost 6 bases, and 11 bases stayed unmatched. The germline gives CDR1 SGHNT, CDR2 YYREEE (reference sequence). The CDR3 DNA follows: TGTGCCAGCAGCTTGAAGGGGACAGGGTTTGGCGGCGAGCAGTACTTC. It is translated as CASSLKGTGFGGEQYF.

The chain couples TRBV10-3 to TRBJ2-5; D might be TRBD2 (6 bases). The length of the CDR3 is 13 residues. V was cut by 6 bases and J by 2 bases, with 10 bases left in between. The germline gives CDR1 ENHRY, CDR2 SYGVKD. This CDR3 is CAISPSVQETQYF. In DNA, the CDR3 is TGTGCCATCAGCCCTAGCGTTCAAGAGACCCAGTACTTC.

The CDR3 sequence: CASSLGGGMVVDTQYF. CDR3 bases: TGTGCCAGCAGCTTAGGCGGCGGGATGGTTGTAGATACGCAGTATTTT. The chain combines TRBV7-2 with TRBJ2-3; TRBD2 is a possible D gene (6 bases). This CDR3 is built from 16 residues. Germline loops: CDR1 SGHTA, CDR2 FQGNSA. V lost 1 base and J lost 5, with 16 bases in between.

In its sample, this clone was seen once. The chain has TRBV28 and TRBJ2-1, with D hard to call. The CDR3 length is 17 residues. V was trimmed by 2 bases and J by 0 bases, leaving 14 bases between them. CDR1 MDHEN and CDR2 SYDVKM come from the germline V gene. CDR3 in amino acids: CASSLPTRYSSYNEQFF. The CDR3 DNA reads TGTGCCAGCAGTTTACCTACCCGATATAGCTCCTACAATGAGCAGTTCTTC.

The gene calls are TRBV6-5 and TRBJ2-3; the match to TRBD2 covers 12 bases. Trimming removed 7 bases from V and 8 bases from J; junction bases left unmatched: 4. Germline V CDR1 and CDR2: MNHEY, SVGAGI. The CDR3 length is 13 residues. Here the CDR3 DNA reads TGTGCCAGCACCTGGACTAGCGGGACTACGCAGTATTTT. Protein: CASTWTSGTTQYF.

The gene calls are TRBV5-1 and TRBJ1-1, with D uncertain. Trimming removed 4 bases from V and 4 bases from J, with 11 bases in between. Germline lookup yields CDR1 SGHRS and CDR2 YFSETQ. The CDR3 consists of 13 residues. The CDR3 here is CASSPVRGTEAFF. The CDR3 DNA sequence: TGCGCCAGCAGCCCGGTAAGAGGCACTGAAGCTTTCTTT. Together with reference TRBV5-1 and TRBJ1-1, the CDR3 gives the full variable domain: KAGVTQTPRYLIKTRGQQVTLSCSPISGHRSVSWYQQTPGQGLQFLFEYFSETQRNKGNFPGRFSGRQFSNSRSEMNVSTLELGDSALYLCASSPVRGTEAFFGQGTRLTVV.

The CDR3 nucleotides are TGCAGCGGACAGGGAACCTATGGCTACACCTTC. This gives the protein CSGQGTYGYTF. The chain links TRBV29-1 to TRBJ1-2, with TRBD1 matching over 7 bases. This CDR3 is 11 amino acids long. V shed 7 bases, J shed 4 bases, and the junction held 3 bases outside the gene matches. Germline V lookup: CDR1 SQVTM, CDR2 ANQGSEA.

This chain links TRBV18 with TRBJ1-2, with 8 bases fitting TRBD1. V lost 1 base to trimming and J lost 8 bases; unmatched junction nucleotides: 6. Germline values: CDR1 KGHSH, CDR2 LQKENI. The CDR3 sequence is 14 residues long. CDR3 region: CASSPLEGTGGYTF. CDR3 bases: TGTGCCAGCTCACCACTTGAGGGGACAGGAGGCTACACCTTC.

The V call is TRBV5-4, the J call TRBJ2-1, with 9 bases that match TRBD1. Trimming at V came to 0 bases and at J to 10 bases, leaving 11 bases not matched to a gene. The CDR3 is 16 residues long. Per the germline V gene, CDR1 is SGHNT and CDR2 is YYREEE (reference sequence). CDR3 sequence: CASSLGRDREGSEQFF. The CDR3 nucleotides read TGTGCCAGCAGCTTGGGCCGGGACAGGGAGGGTTCGGAGCAGTTCTTC.

V gene TRBV6-5 combines with J gene TRBJ1-1; 9 bases are shared with TRBD1. Germline CDR1 reads MNHEY; CDR2 reads SVGAGI. The trim removed 6 bases at V and 4 bases at J, leaving 9 bases unmatched. This CDR3 has 15 amino acids. Here the CDR3 DNA reads TGTGCCAGCAGGCTACAGGGGGCGGGGGTCACTGAAGCTTTCTTT. Translated, it gives CASRLQGAGVTEAFF.

The chain uses TRBV6-5 and TRBJ2-7, with D perhaps TRBD2 (6 bases). The CDR3 is 13 amino acids. V shed 0 bases and J shed 6 bases, with 9 bases lying between them. Germline V gene sequence: CDR1 MNHEY, CDR2 SVGAGI. In DNA form, the CDR3 reads TGTGCCAGCAGTTACTCGACTAGTGTCGAGCAGTACTTC. Translation: CASSYSTSVEQYF.

The V gene is TRBV7-9, the J gene TRBJ1-2; TRBD1 matches 7 bases. Per the germline V gene, CDR1 is SEHNR and CDR2 is FQNEAQ (reference sequence). The ends lost 6 bases at V and 0 bases at J; junction bases unmatched: 7. This CDR3 has 15 amino acids. The CDR3, as DNA: TGTGCCAGCAGTTACGCGGGACAGCCTAACTATGGCTACACCTTC. Its translation: CASSYAGQPNYGYTF. The variable domain in full, with the rest retrieved from reference TRBV7-9 and TRBJ1-2, is DTGVSQNPRHKITKRGQNVTFRCDPISEHNRLYWYRQTLGQGPEFLTYFQNEAQLEKSRLLSDRFSAERPKGSFSTLEIQRTEQGDSAMYLCASSYAGQPNYGYTFGSGTRLTVV.

The genes are TRBV7-9 and TRBJ2-7; maybe TRBD1 (6 bases). Trimming took 5 bases from V and 7 from J, leaving 18 bases between them. Germline lookup yields CDR1 SEHNR and CDR2 FQNEAQ (reference sequence). The CDR3 loop spans 14 amino acids. CDR3 loop: CASSPGGQPLEQYF. CDR3 nucleotide sequence: TGTGCCAGCAGCCCAGGAGGACAGCCCCTTGAGCAGTACTTC.

The chain is built from TRBV28 and TRBJ2-2, with TRBD1 identical over 8 bases. The length of the CDR3 is 15 residues. Germline trimming cut 1 base from V and 6 bases from J; bases unmatched to any gene: 4. Germline CDR1 is MDHEN and CDR2 is SYDVKM. CDR3 DNA: TGTGCCAGCAGTTTATTTCCGACAGGGGCCGGGGAGCTGTTTTTT. Translating gives CASSLFPTGAGELFF.

The V gene is TRBV18, the J gene TRBJ2-7; 7 bases line up with TRBD1. CDR3 length: 14 amino acids. The germline CDR1 and CDR2 sequences are KGHSH and LQKENI. V shed 4 bases and J 5 bases; nucleotides not matched to a gene: 8. CDR3 region: CASSRRVDRDEQYF. CDR3 in DNA: TGTGCCAGCTCACGCAGGGTCGACAGGGACGAGCAGTACTTC.

The V and J genes are TRBV6-6 and TRBJ2-7; no clear D. The CDR3 covers 12 residues. Trimming took off 0 bases at V and 5 bases at J, with 5 bases between the two ends. Per the germline V gene, CDR1 is MNHNY and CDR2 is SVGAGI (reference sequence). The CDR3 here is CASSYSIDEQYF. CDR3 coding DNA: TGTGCCAGCAGTTACTCGATAGACGAGCAGTACTTC.

The V and J genes are TRBV14 and TRBJ2-7; D is possibly TRBD2 (6 bases). Germline values: CDR1 SGHDN, CDR2 FVKESK. The CDR3 length is 20 residues. V lost 0 bases, J lost 2 bases, and 26 bases lay in between. CDR3 region: CASSQDIPRKGGTGPYEQYF. CDR3 DNA sequence: TGTGCCAGCAGCCAAGATATCCCTCGAAAGGGCGGGACTGGTCCCTACGAGCAGTACTTC.

This chain uses TRBV28 with TRBJ2-7; 8 positions agree with TRBD2. The germline gives CDR1 MDHEN, CDR2 SYDVKM. The CDR3 spans 14 residues. With V trimmed by 6 bases and J by 2 bases, 6 bases remained unmatched. CDR3 nucleotides: TGTGCCAGCAGAACGGGACTAGGGGCCTACGAGCAGTACTTC. Encoded protein: CASRTGLGAYEQYF. Complete variable domain (other parts from reference TRBV28 and TRBJ2-7): DVKVTQSSRYLVKRTGEKVFLECVQDMDHENMFWYRQDPGLGLRLIYFSYDVKMKEKGDIPEGYSVSREKKERFSLILESASTNQTSMYLCASRTGLGAYEQYFGPGTRLTVT.

V gene TRBV19 combines with J gene TRBJ1-1; TRBD1 might be the D (6 bases). Trimming cost V 1 base and J 0 bases, with 15 bases left between them. Germline lookup yields CDR1 LNHDA and CDR2 SQIVND (reference sequence). The CDR3 has 17 amino acids. CDR3 amino acids: CASSIGGTRGMNTEAFF. Written as DNA, the CDR3 is TGTGCCAGTAGTATAGGGGGGACGAGGGGGATGAACACTGAAGCTTTCTTT.

The rearrangement links TRBV19 to TRBJ1-5; 7 bases match TRBD1. Per the germline V gene, CDR1 is LNHDA and CDR2 is SQIVND (reference sequence). The CDR3 sequence is 17 residues long. After removal of 7 bases from V and 7 bases from J, the junction contained 19 bases not matched to a gene. CDR3 sequence: CASTNIGTVRFEQPQHF. The CDR3 bases are TGTGCCAGTACTAATATTGGGACAGTTAGGTTCGAGCAGCCCCAGCATTTT.

This chain links TRBV5-1 with TRBJ1-5, with 7 bases that match TRBD1. From germline, CDR1 is SGHRS and CDR2 YFSETQ. The V segment lost 4 bases and the J segment 7 bases; nucleotides outside the gene matches: 8. The CDR3 runs 14 residues. The CDR3: CASSPQGGSQPQHF. CDR3 in DNA: TGCGCCAGCAGCCCCCAGGGGGGCTCGCAGCCCCAGCATTTT.